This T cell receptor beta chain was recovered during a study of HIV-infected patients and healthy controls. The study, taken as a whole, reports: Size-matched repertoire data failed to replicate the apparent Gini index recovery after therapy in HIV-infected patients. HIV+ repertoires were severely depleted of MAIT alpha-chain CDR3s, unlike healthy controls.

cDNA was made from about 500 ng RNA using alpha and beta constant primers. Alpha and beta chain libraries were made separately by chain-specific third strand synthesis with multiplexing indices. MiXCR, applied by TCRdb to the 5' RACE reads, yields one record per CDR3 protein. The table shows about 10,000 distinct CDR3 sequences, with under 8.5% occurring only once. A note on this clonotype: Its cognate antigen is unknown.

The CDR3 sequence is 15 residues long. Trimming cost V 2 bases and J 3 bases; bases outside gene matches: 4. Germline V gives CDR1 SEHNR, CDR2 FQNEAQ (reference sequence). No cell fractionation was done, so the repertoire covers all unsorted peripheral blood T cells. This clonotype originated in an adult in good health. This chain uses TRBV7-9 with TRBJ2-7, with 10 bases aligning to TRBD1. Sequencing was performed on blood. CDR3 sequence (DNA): TGTGCCAGCAGCTTACCCGGGACAGGGGTCTACGAGCAGTACTTC. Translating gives CASSLPGTGVYEQYF.